This TCR beta chain originates from a study of T cells after posttransplantation cyclophosphamide. Using immunoSEQ multiplex PCR, the repertoire was profiled, and TCRdb retains in-frame clones only, with some absent. The table shows about 16,000 clones, with approximately 80% occurring only once. In its sample, this clone was seen a few times. Its specificity is unknown. The CDR3 contains 13 residues. Germline CDR1 is LNHDA and CDR2 is SQIVND (reference sequence). V was cut by 1 base and J by 3 bases, with 7 bases left in between. Study-wide results and limits: Recipient CMV seropositivity and CMV reactivation strongly tracked TRB clonality. Later post-transplant blood repertoires were often dominated by donor CD8+ memory clones.

Control samples came 1 year after myeloablative marrow transplants with methotrexate plus calcineurin inhibitor. The TCR comes from a male patient in his 30s who received an allogeneic stem cell transplant from an unrelated donor, was CMV-positive, and had acute and chronic GVHD. These T cells may partly come from the graft donor. The rearrangement uses TRBV19 and TRBJ2-7; D gene uncertain. Sequencing was performed on PBMCs, taken around 410 days after allogeneic stem cell transplant with calcineurin inhibitor and methotrexate. CDR3 region: CASSIGHGYEQYF. The CDR3 DNA sequence: TGTGCCAGTAGTATAGGACATGGCTACGAGCAGTACTTC.